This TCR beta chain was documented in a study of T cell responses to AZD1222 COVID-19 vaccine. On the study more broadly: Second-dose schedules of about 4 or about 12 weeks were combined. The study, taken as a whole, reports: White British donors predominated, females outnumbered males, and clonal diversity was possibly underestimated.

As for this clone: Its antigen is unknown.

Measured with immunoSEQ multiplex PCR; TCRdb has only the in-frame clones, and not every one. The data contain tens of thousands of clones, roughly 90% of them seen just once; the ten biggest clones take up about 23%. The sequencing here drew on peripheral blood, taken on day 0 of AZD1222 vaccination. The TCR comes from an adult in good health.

CDR3 in amino acids: CASSLGSSGRERQFF. The CDR3 DNA reads as TGTGCCAGCAGCTTAGGGTCTAGCGGGAGGGAAAGGCAGTTCTTC. This rearrangement joins TRBV7-2 to TRBJ2-1; 12 bases are shared with TRBD2. Trimming took 1 base from V and 12 from J; bases not matched to a gene: 7. Per the germline V gene, CDR1 is SGHTA and CDR2 is FQGNSA. The CDR3 consists of 15 residues.